Listed here is a single T cell receptor beta chain. The antigen is not known. The CDR3 runs 15 residues. The germline V gene has CDR1 LGHNT and CDR2 FRNRAP. The ends were cut back, 6 bases at V and 0 bases at J, with 13 bases in the middle. The data originate from a study of vaccination effects on CD4 cells after COVID-19. On the study more broadly: Post-vaccine specimens were collected at a median of 72 days following the second dose. Study results and limitations: Marked clonal contraction was seen in infection- and vaccine-induced clones late after vaccination.

Using viral peptide pools, the ViraFEST assay grew out antigen-specific CD4+ T cells prior to sequencing. After roughly 11 days in culture, the CD4+ T cells were isolated. As their vaccination, participants received two doses of either BNT162b2 or mRNA-1273. In the vaccine recipients, nucleocapsid antibodies were negative and there was no prior SARS-CoV-2 infection. The researchers cultured some 1.9 million PBMC per well with around 9.2 IU/ml IL-2 and 8.5 to 10 ug/ml peptides. Generated by immunoSEQ multiplex PCR, the TCRdb table keeps only in-frame clones and is missing some. The table lists 70,000 to 85,000 clones, approximately 80% of them singletons, with approximately 1.2% in the top ten.

The clonotype comes from a human donor who received a COVID-19 vaccine. This material consisted of CD4+ T cells from PBMCs cultured with HCoV-229E spike peptides, taken after COVID-19 vaccination. The chain links TRBV12-5 to TRBJ2-3; TRBD1 or TRBD2 may be the D gene (6 bases each). The CDR3 spells CASGQRGLSTDTQYF. CDR3 nucleotides: TGTGCTAGTGGCCAACGGGGGCTCAGCACAGATACGCAGTATTTT.